This T cell receptor beta chain was observed in a study of monozygotic twins with inflammatory bowel disease. Whole-study results and caveats: Among patients, repertoires may have gained variability from differing immunosuppressive treatments. It was in IBD patients that TCRbeta diversity (inverse Simpson) was lower than in healthy co-twins.

For every sample, eight separate reactions were used to make cDNA. The study subjected TCRalpha and TCRbeta cDNA to two nested PCRs of approximately 16 and 10 cycles. TCRdb reprocessed the 5' RACE reads, with one entry per CDR3 protein and no DNA. The sample table sets out 45,000 or so distinct CDR3 sequences. Germline CDR1 is MGHDK and CDR2 is SYGVNS. This CDR3 is 13 amino acids long. For this clonotype: Its antigen remains unknown.

This chain joins TRBV25-1 and TRBJ2-7. The sample was blood. This TCR derives from a human donor with ulcerative colitis or Crohn's disease, or a healthy co-twin of an affected twin (not recorded which). The CDR3 sequence: CASSPYRSYEQYF.